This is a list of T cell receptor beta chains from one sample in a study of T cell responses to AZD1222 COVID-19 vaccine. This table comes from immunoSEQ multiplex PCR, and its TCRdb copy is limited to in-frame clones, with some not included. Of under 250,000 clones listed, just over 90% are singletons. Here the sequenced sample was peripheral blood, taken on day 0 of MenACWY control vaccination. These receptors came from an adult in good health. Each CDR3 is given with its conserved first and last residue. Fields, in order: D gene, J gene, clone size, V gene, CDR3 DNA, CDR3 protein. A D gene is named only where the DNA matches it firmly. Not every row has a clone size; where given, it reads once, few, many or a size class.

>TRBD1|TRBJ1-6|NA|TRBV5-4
TGTGCCAGCAGCCCCAAGCAGGGGGATAATTCACCCCTCCACTTT
CASSPKQGDNSPLHF
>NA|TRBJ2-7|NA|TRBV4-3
TGCGCCAGCAGCCTATCAAGGGGCTCCTACGAGCAGTACTTC
CASSLSRGSYEQYF
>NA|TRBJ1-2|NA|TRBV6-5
TGTGCCAGCAGAGAGGTCAACTATGGCTACACCTTC
CASREVNYGYTF
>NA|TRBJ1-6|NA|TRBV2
TGTGCCAGCAGTTTGCCCCTTTCACCCCTCCACTTT
CASSLPLSPLHF
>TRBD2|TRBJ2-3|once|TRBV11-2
TGTGCCAGCAGCCTCAGACTAGCGGGGAGGTGGGATACGCAGTATTTT
CASSLRLAGRWDTQYF
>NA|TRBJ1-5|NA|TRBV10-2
TGCGCCAGCGCCCTCGGCAGGGTGAATCAGCCCCAGCATTTT
CASALGRVNQPQHF
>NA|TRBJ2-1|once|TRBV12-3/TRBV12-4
TGTGCCAGCAGTCCTGGACTGGCCAATGAGCAGTTCTTC
CASSPGLANEQFF
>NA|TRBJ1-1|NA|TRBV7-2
TGTGCCAGCAGCAATAGGATGGAAGCTGAAGCTTTCTTT
CASSNRMEAEAFF
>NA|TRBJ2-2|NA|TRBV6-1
TGTGCCAGCAGTGAAATAGCGCGGAACACCGGGGAGCTGTTTTTT
CASSEIARNTGELFF
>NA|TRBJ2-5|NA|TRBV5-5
TGTGCCAGCAGCTTTGAGACCCGAATCCAAGAGACCCAGTACTTC
CASSFETRIQETQYF
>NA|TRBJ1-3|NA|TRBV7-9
TGTGCCAGCAGGGGGTTGGGGGGCTCTGGAAACACCATATATTTT
CASRGLGGSGNTIYF
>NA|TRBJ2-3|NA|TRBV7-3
TGTGCCAGCAGCCAATCCGGGACTGATACGCAGTATTTT
CASSQSGTDTQYF